The 13 T cell receptor beta chains below come from one sample, sequenced in a study of blood T cell repertoires in COVID-19. Using immunoSEQ multiplex PCR, the repertoire was profiled, and TCRdb retains in-frame clones only, with some absent. The sample yields 300,000 to 400,000 clones, 80% to 90% seen once. The sample consisted of peripheral blood. The receptors here all came from a man younger than 40 with COVID-19, enrolled during active disease.

This chain connects TRBV5-1 to TRBJ2-4, with 7 nucleotides matching TRBD1. The V segment lost 6 bases and the J segment 2 bases; nucleotides outside the gene matches: 11. Germline V CDR1 and CDR2: SGHRS, YFSETQ. This CDR3 is 16 amino acids long. The CDR3 region has the DNA TGCGCCAGCAAGGGGGACAGACCTATCCCCAAAAACATTCAGTACTTC. It encodes CASKGDRPIPKNIQYF.

The chain joins TRBV28 to TRBJ1-2; 8 bases map to TRBD1. This CDR3 is built from 13 residues. The germline gives CDR1 MDHEN, CDR2 SYDVKM. Trimming took 6 bases from V and 5 from J; bases not matched to a gene: 5. CDR3: CASRPGQGYGYTF. In nucleotides, the CDR3 is TGTGCCAGCAGACCAGGACAGGGTTATGGCTACACCTTC.

This rearrangement joins TRBV30 to TRBJ2-7, with 12 positions matching TRBD2. J gave up 4 bases and V 2 bases, and 12 bases lay outside the gene matches. Germline lookup yields CDR1 GTSNPN and CDR2 SVGIG (reference sequence). CDR3 length: 17 amino acids. The CDR3 sequence is CAWSPTLTSGSTYEQYF. In DNA form, the CDR3 reads TGTGCCTGGAGTCCCACCCTGACTAGCGGGAGTACATACGAGCAGTACTTC.

This sequence joins TRBV9 and TRBJ2-3; 7 positions agree with TRBD1. The CDR3 consists of 14 residues. Losses at the gene ends were 5 bases for V and 2 bases for J; bases not matched to a gene: 5. Germline V gene data show CDR1 as SGDLS and CDR2 as YYNGEE. This CDR3 reads CASRGQLSTDTQYF. The CDR3 DNA reads TGTGCCAGCAGGGGACAGCTTTCCACAGATACGCAGTATTTT.

V usage is TRBV7-8 and J usage is TRBJ2-5, with a possible D match to TRBD2 (6 bases). Germline V gives CDR1 SGHVS, CDR2 FQNEAQ. V was shortened by 1 base and J by 4 bases, with 19 bases between the two germline ends. The CDR3 is 17 amino acids. This CDR3 is CASSLGVTRERGETQYF. In nucleotides, the CDR3 is TGTGCCAGCAGCTTAGGCGTAACCCGGGAGAGGGGAGAGACCCAGTACTTC.

The chain couples TRBV11-3 to TRBJ2-3, with TRBD2 as a possible D gene (5 bases). V was cut by 1 base and J by 4 bases, with 12 bases left in between. The CDR3 contains 15 residues. Germline-derived CDR1 and CDR2 are SGHNT and YENEEA. The CDR3 nucleotides read TGTGCCAGCAGCTTAGGTCTGGGAGTGGCAGATACGCAGTATTTT. Its translation is CASSLGLGVADTQYF.

V and J are TRBV28 and TRBJ1-5; TRBD1 might be the D (6 bases). The CDR3 is 16 amino acids. Germline CDR1 is MDHEN and CDR2 is SYDVKM. V was pared by 3 bases and J by 2 bases, with 14 bases between. CDR3 bases: TGTGCCAGCAGTTTTATGTGGGGGCAGCGCAATCAGCCCCAGCATTTT. This gives the protein CASSFMWGQRNQPQHF.

J is TRBJ2-3 and V is TRBV30; 11 positions match TRBD2. The CDR3 has 16 amino acids. CDR1 GTSNPN and CDR2 SVGIG come from the germline V gene (reference sequence). The trim removed 1 base at V and 3 bases at J, leaving 6 bases unmatched. The CDR3 nucleotides read TGTGCCTGGAGTGGGATAGCGGGAGGGCGAACAGATACGCAGTATTTT. It specifies CAWSGIAGGRTDTQYF. The variable domain in full, with the rest retrieved from reference TRBV30 and TRBJ2-3, is SQTIHQWPATLVQPVGSPLSLECTVEGTSNPNLYWYRQAAGRGLQLLFYSVGIGQISSEVPQNLSASRPQDRQFILSSKKLLLSDSGFYLCAWSGIAGGRTDTQYFGPGTRLTVL.

About this clone itself: The same CDR3 is also encoded by other DNA sequences in this sample. DNA of the CDR3: TGCGCCAGCAGCTTGGGGGCCGGAGGGAACACTGAAGCTTTCTTT. It is translated as CASSLGAGGNTEAFF. The V gene is TRBV5-1, the J gene TRBJ1-1; no firm D call. The CDR3 extends over 15 amino acids. Germline V gene lookup returns CDR1 SGHRS and CDR2 YFSETQ. Trimming shortened V by 0 bases and J by 1 base, and 10 bases separated the two germline ends.

This clone was found many times. The rearrangement links TRBV5-1 to TRBJ2-7; 11 bases match TRBD1. This CDR3 is built from 12 residues. Germline V gives CDR1 SGHRS, CDR2 YFSETQ. Losses at the gene ends were 4 bases for V and 11 bases for J; bases not matched to a gene: 5. In nucleotides, the CDR3 is TGCGCCAGCAGCAACGGACAGGGGGCGGAGTACTTC. It is translated as CASSNGQGAEYF.

CDR3 amino acids: CASSEDGGNSGRRNQPQHF. In DNA form, the CDR3 reads TGTGCCAGCAGTGAAGACGGCGGAAACTCGGGAAGACGCAATCAGCCCCAGCATTTT. V is TRBV2 and J is TRBJ1-5; D unresolved. The CDR3 covers 19 residues. V was cut by 1 base and J by 2 bases, with 21 bases left in between. The V gene's germline CDR1 is SNHLY and CDR2 FYNNEI.

Written as DNA, the CDR3 is TGTGCCAGCAGCCCTAGACAGAGCAATCAGCCCCAGCATTTT. This gives the protein CASSPRQSNQPQHF. V gene TRBV25-1 combines with J gene TRBJ1-5; possibly TRBD1 for D (5 bases). The CDR3 totals 14 residues. Deletions cut 6 bases from V and 1 base from J, with 10 bases between. Germline assignment: CDR1 MGHDK and CDR2 SYGVNS.

V usage is TRBV29-1 and J usage is TRBJ1-2; 11 bases are shared with TRBD1. The length of the CDR3 is 15 residues. Germline lookup yields CDR1 SQVTM and CDR2 ANQGSEA. The CDR3: CSTTSWDRGRNGYTF. In DNA, the CDR3 is TGCAGTACAACTTCCTGGGACAGGGGGAGAAATGGCTACACCTTC.